This TCR beta chain was profiled in a study of vaccination and CD4 T cells after COVID-19. Whole-study context: Investigators took post-vaccine samples a median 72 days after dose two, within a range of 14 to 241. General observations from the study: Convalescent patients showed a median roughly 90% of reactive clones that were seen only post-vaccination.

Treatment described: roughly ten-day PBMC culture with coronavirus spike peptide pools or control peptides (ViraFEST assay). Trimming took 5 bases from V and 4 from J; bases not matched to a gene: 3. This CDR3 comprises 14 residues. The germline gives CDR1 LNHNV, CDR2 YYDKDF (reference sequence). Comment on this clonotype: The antigen remains unidentified.

With the Oncomine TCR Beta short-read assay, DNA from cultured CD4+ T cells was sequenced. It was cultured CD4+ T cells from which genomic DNA was extracted. TCRdb used MiXCR to reprocess the PCR reads, holding one entry per CDR3 protein. Of about 13,000 distinct CDR3 sequences in the sample, 60% to 80% are singletons; the top ten hold 28%. The sequenced sample consisted of CD4+ T cells from blood, cultured in vitro. This receptor was taken from a human donor who had recovered from COVID-19. The rearrangement links TRBV15 to TRBJ2-7; TRBD2 agrees at 12 bases. CDR3 bases: TGTGCCACCAGCCCGACTAGCGGGAGTTACGAGCAGTACTTC. Translating gives CATSPTSGSYEQYF. The variable domain in full, with the rest retrieved from reference TRBV15 and TRBJ2-7, is DAMVIQNPRYQVTQFGKPVTLSCSQTLNHNVMYWYQQKSSQAPKLLFHYYDKDFNNEADTPDNFQSRRPNTSFCFLDIRSPGLGDTAMYLCATSPTSGSYEQYFGPGTRLTVT.